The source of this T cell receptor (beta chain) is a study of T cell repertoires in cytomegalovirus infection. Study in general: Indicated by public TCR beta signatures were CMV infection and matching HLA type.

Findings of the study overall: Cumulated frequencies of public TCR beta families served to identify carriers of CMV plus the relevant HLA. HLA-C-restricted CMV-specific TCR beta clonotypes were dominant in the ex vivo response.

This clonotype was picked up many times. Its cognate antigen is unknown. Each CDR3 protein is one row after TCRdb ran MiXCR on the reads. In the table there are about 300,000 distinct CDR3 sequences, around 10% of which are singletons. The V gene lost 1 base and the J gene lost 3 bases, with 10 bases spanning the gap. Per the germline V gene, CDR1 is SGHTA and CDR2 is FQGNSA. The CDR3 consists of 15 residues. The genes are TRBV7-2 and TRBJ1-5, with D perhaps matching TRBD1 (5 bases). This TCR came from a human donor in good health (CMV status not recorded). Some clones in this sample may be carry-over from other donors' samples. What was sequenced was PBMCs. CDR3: CASSLVATVNQPQHF. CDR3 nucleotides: TGTGCCAGCAGCTTAGTGGCGACAGTCAATCAGCCCCAGCATTTT.